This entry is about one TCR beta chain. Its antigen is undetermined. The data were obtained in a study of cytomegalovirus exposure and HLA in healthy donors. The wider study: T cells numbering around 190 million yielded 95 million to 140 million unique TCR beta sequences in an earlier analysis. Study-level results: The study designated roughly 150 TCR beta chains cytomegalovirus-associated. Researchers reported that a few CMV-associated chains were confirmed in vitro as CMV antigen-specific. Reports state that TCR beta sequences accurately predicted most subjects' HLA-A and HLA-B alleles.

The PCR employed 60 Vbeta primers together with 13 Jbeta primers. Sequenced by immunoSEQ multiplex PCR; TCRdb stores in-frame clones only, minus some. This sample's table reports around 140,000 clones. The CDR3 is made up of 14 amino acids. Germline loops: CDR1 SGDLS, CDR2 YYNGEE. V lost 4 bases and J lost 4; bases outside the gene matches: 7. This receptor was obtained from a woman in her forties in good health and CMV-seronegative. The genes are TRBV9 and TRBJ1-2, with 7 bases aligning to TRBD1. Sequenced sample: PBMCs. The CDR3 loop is CASSLWGQTYGYTF. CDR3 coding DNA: TGTGCCAGCAGCCTCTGGGGACAGACCTATGGCTACACCTTC. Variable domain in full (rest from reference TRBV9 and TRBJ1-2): DSGVTQTPKHLITATGQRVTLRCSPRSGDLSVYWYQQSLDQGLQFLIQYYNGEERAKGNILERFSAQQFPDLHSELNLSSLELGDSALYFCASSLWGQTYGYTFGSGTRLTVV.